This is a list of T cell receptor beta chains from one sample in a study of T cells after yellow fever vaccination. TCRdb re-called the 5' RACE reads with MiXCR, one entry per CDR3 protein. This sample yields approximately 160,000 distinct CDR3 sequences, of which around 8.5% are seen a single time; approximately 35% belongs to the top ten. This specimen consisted of CD8+ T cells sorted from PBMCs, obtained 45 days after the yellow fever booster vaccination. These TCRs come from a man aged 18-30 years who received the YFV17D yellow fever vaccine. Both conserved end residues are trimmed from each CDR3. Fields, in order: J gene, V gene, CDR3 protein.

>TRBJ2-7|TRBV4-2
ASSATGYEQY
>TRBJ2-7|TRBV7-6
ASSLEADRTYEQY
>TRBJ2-2|TRBV4-3
ASRQSQGVGELF
>TRBJ2-7|TRBV5-6
ASSSRLAGPYEQY
>TRBJ2-1|TRBV27
ASSLGASGGSYNEQF
>TRBJ2-1|TRBV27
ASSLRTSGASSYNEQF
>TRBJ2-5|TRBV6-2/TRBV6-3
ASSYEGGLQETQY
>TRBJ2-3|TRBV6-2/TRBV6-3
ASTMIRGVTDTQY
>TRBJ1-2|TRBV7-9
ASSPGTGMFNYGYT
>TRBJ2-5|TRBV7-8
ASSFTSGGGETQY
>TRBJ2-7|TRBV27
ASGQDGRPYEQY
>TRBJ2-5|TRBV29-1
SVDRTGETQY
>TRBJ1-1|TRBV7-9
ASSHGAARNTEAF
>TRBJ1-1|TRBV29-1
SVSLKVEAF
>TRBJ1-2|TRBV29-1
SVESGGNYGYT
>TRBJ2-2|TRBV4-3
ASSRVTATGELF
>TRBJ1-3|TRBV29-1
SVEGGAGNTIY
>TRBJ2-5|TRBV5-1
ASTEQGPNQETQY
>TRBJ1-5|TRBV4-1
ASSQVVGTGGSQPQH
>TRBJ1-4|TRBV4-3
ASSDAWGNEKLF
>TRBJ1-6|TRBV9
ASSVLGTGRGTLH
>TRBJ1-4|TRBV4-1
ASSQDGGGAANEKLF
>TRBJ2-5|TRBV7-8
ASSSLTGIGQETQY
>TRBJ1-2|TRBV7-9
ASSFMVMGYT
>TRBJ2-7|TRBV20-1
SARLGARGYEQY
>TRBJ1-2|TRBV27
ASSLSGGASNGYT
>TRBJ2-7|TRBV12-3/TRBV12-4
ASSFVGGAWYEQY
>TRBJ1-5|TRBV11-2
ASSPNPGGNQPQH
>TRBJ2-2|TRBV6-2/TRBV6-3
ASSTGLADTGELF
>TRBJ1-5|TRBV12-3/TRBV12-4
ASSLARVRERGQPQH
>TRBJ2-5|TRBV13
ASSSRASNRETQY